The 19 T cell receptor beta chains below were found in one sample sequenced in a study of shared clonotypes between healthy human individuals. Some clones are missing from TCRdb's copy, which holds only in-frame ones; the method was immunoSEQ multiplex PCR. The data show some 1.4 million clones, around 95% seen once. What was sequenced was naive CD4+ T cells sorted from blood. Indicated subset: CD45RA+ positively selected. The source is a young man in good health.

The chain links TRBV5-6 to TRBJ1-5; D is undetermined. Trimming cost V 5 bases and J 2 bases, with 11 bases left between them. CDR1 is SGHDT, CDR2 YYEEEE, per germline. CDR3 length: 14 amino acids. DNA of the CDR3: TGTGCCAGCAGTGGGGAAAGGGGCAATCAGCCCCAGCATTTT. Its translation: CASSGERGNQPQHF.

The count of this clone is one. The chain uses TRBV15 and TRBJ2-7; tentatively, D is TRBD2 (5 bases). Deletions cut 0 bases from V and 3 bases from J, with 12 bases between. The germline CDR1 and CDR2 sequences are LNHNV and YYDKDF (reference sequence). This CDR3 has 15 residues. Here the CDR3 reads CATSRDSGDYYEQYF. Written as DNA, the CDR3 is TGTGCCACCAGCAGAGACTCCGGGGATTACTACGAGCAGTACTTC. Filled out from reference TRBV15 and TRBJ2-7, the complete variable domain reads DAMVIQNPRYQVTQFGKPVTLSCSQTLNHNVMYWYQQKSSQAPKLLFHYYDKDFNNEADTPDNFQSRRPNTSFCFLDIRSPGLGDTAMYLCATSRDSGDYYEQYFGPGTRLTVT.

In DNA, the CDR3 is TGTGCCAGTAGTAGCAGGGGGAACTCCTACAATGAGCAGTTCTTC. Amino acids: CASSSRGNSYNEQFF. This chain links TRBV19 with TRBJ2-1, with 7 bases matching TRBD1. From germline, CDR1 is LNHDA and CDR2 SQIVND (reference sequence). V was clipped by 4 bases and J by 0 bases; unmatched bases: 3. The CDR3 consists of 15 residues.

Only one count was recorded for this clone. The CDR3 DNA follows: TGTGCCAGCAGCTTAGAAGGGTACTCCGGGGAGCTGTTTTTT. Translating it yields CASSLEGYSGELFF. This chain links TRBV7-9 with TRBJ2-2, with unresolved D. CDR1 and CDR2 from the germline V gene are SEHNR and FQNEAQ (reference sequence). The CDR3 is 14 residues long. Trimming removed 1 base at V and 6 bases at J, with 9 bases between.

The J gene is TRBJ2-4, the V gene TRBV6-5; unclear D gene. Trimming shortened V by 4 bases and J by 11 bases, and 15 bases separated the two germline ends. The length of the CDR3 is 13 residues. The V gene's germline CDR1 is MNHEY and CDR2 SVGAGI. In DNA form, the CDR3 reads TGTGCCAGCAGTTCTCCAGGTCCAGGAGTTCAGTACTTC. It translates to CASSSPGPGVQYF.

This chain uses TRBV7-6 with TRBJ2-2; D is unresolved. The V and J ends lost 5 bases and 1 base respectively, with 8 bases between them. Germline V gene data show CDR1 as SGHVS and CDR2 as FNYEAQ. This CDR3 is built from 14 residues. CDR3 in DNA: TGTGCCAGCAGCGTTACTGAGAACACCGGGGAGCTGTTTTTT. Translated, it gives CASSVTENTGELFF.

V is TRBV19 and J is TRBJ2-5, with a possible D match to TRBD2 (5 bases). With 3 bases removed from V and 0 bases from J, the gap between germline ends came to 14 bases. Germline CDR1 reads LNHDA; CDR2 reads SQIVND (reference sequence). The CDR3 has 16 residues. CDR3 residues: CASSIRGSTNQETQYF. The CDR3 nucleotides are TGTGCCAGTAGTATTCGGGGAAGTACCAACCAAGAGACCCAGTACTTC.

The CDR3 sequence: CASSLGQLAGEETQYF. The CDR3 nucleotides are TGTGCCAGCAGCTTAGGTCAATTAGCGGGAGAAGAGACCCAGTACTTC. The chain joins TRBV7-9 to TRBJ2-5; 9 nucleotides agree with TRBD2. This CDR3 spans 16 amino acids. V lost 1 base, J lost 3 bases, and 6 bases stayed unmatched. CDR1 is SEHNR and CDR2 is FQNEAQ in the germline V gene (reference sequence).

The J gene is TRBJ1-5, the V gene TRBV6-1, with 8 bases fitting TRBD1. This CDR3 is 15 amino acids long. J gave up 3 bases and V 6 bases, and 7 bases lay outside the gene matches. Germline V CDR1 and CDR2: MNHNS, SASEGT. CDR3 sequence reads: CASRSRTGYNQPQHF. The CDR3 DNA sequence: TGTGCCAGCAGATCCCGGACAGGGTACAATCAGCCCCAGCATTTT.

The chain has TRBV7-7 and TRBJ2-6; possibly TRBD1 for D (6 bases). V lost 3 bases and J lost 0, with 18 bases in between. CDR3 length equals 19 residues. Germline CDR1 and CDR2: SSHAT and FNYEAQ (reference sequence). Written as DNA, the CDR3 is TGTGCCAGCAGCTTGTCCCCCCTGACAGGAACCTCTGGGGCCAACGTCCTGACTTTC. Protein sequence: CASSLSPLTGTSGANVLTF.

This rearrangement joins TRBV30 to TRBJ1-5, with 7 bases lining up with TRBD1. The germline CDR1 and CDR2 sequences are GTSNPN and SVGIG (reference sequence). This CDR3 comprises 16 residues. The J segment lost 5 bases and the V segment lost 1 base, leaving 11 bases of the junction unmatched. The CDR3 DNA follows: TGTGCCTGGAGTGGGAGTCCGGGACAGAGACATCAGCCCCAGCATTTT. It codes for CAWSGSPGQRHQPQHF.

The V and J genes are TRBV19 and TRBJ2-2; D ambiguous. Trimming removed 1 base at V and 3 bases at J, with 6 bases between. Germline values: CDR1 LNHDA, CDR2 SQIVND (reference sequence). CDR3 size: 14 residues. The CDR3 reads CASSIAGDTGELFF. The DNA of the CDR3 is TGTGCCAGTAGTATAGCAGGAGACACCGGGGAGCTGTTTTTT.

This clone occurred once. The chain links TRBV7-9 to TRBJ2-3; either TRBD1 or TRBD2 may fit D (5 bases each). This CDR3 region has 14 residues. The V end was cut by 5 bases, the J end by 3 bases, with 12 bases between. Germline V CDR1 and CDR2: SEHNR, FQNEAQ (reference sequence). The chain's CDR3 is CASSARGVTDTQYF. Written as DNA, the CDR3 is TGTGCCAGCAGCGCGAGAGGGGTGACAGATACGCAGTATTTT. Filled out from reference TRBV7-9 and TRBJ2-3, the complete variable domain reads DTGVSQNPRHKITKRGQNVTFRCDPISEHNRLYWYRQTLGQGPEFLTYFQNEAQLEKSRLLSDRFSAERPKGSFSTLEIQRTEQGDSAMYLCASSARGVTDTQYFGPGTRLTVL.

The rearrangement uses TRBV9 and TRBJ2-7; unclear D gene. Germline CDR1 is SGDLS and CDR2 is YYNGEE. This CDR3 region has 14 residues. V was shortened by 3 bases and J by 7 bases, with 17 bases between the two germline ends. CDR3 DNA: TGTGCCAGCAGCGCGACGTCCGGCCCTAGGGAGCAGTACTTC. It yields the protein CASSATSGPREQYF. Based on the CDR3 plus reference TRBV9 and TRBJ2-7, the full variable domain is DSGVTQTPKHLITATGQRVTLRCSPRSGDLSVYWYQQSLDQGLQFLIQYYNGEERAKGNILERFSAQQFPDLHSELNLSSLELGDSALYFCASSATSGPREQYFGPGTRLTVT.

The V call is TRBV14, the J call TRBJ1-4; no definite D call. V was cut by 6 bases and J by 8 bases, with 13 bases left in between. This CDR3 contains 13 residues. Germline assignment: CDR1 SGHDN and CDR2 FVKESK. The CDR3 protein is CASSSELREKLFF. The CDR3 nucleotides are TGTGCCAGCAGTTCTGAGCTACGAGAAAAACTGTTTTTT. Looking up the rest from reference TRBV14 and TRBJ1-4 gives the full variable domain: EAGVTQFPSHSVIEKGQTVTLRCDPISGHDNLYWYRRVMGKEIKFLLHFVKESKQDESGMPNNRFLAERTGGTYSTLKVQPAELEDSGVYFCASSSELREKLFFGSGTQLSVL.

The chain joins TRBV7-2 to TRBJ2-7; D may be TRBD2 (5 bases). The CDR3 spans 12 residues. CDR1 SGHTA and CDR2 FQGNSA come from the germline V gene. V lost 5 bases to trimming and J lost 7 bases, with 12 bases between them. CDR3: CASSARTGEQYF. The CDR3 nucleotides read TGTGCCAGCAGCGCAAGAACGGGGGAGCAGTACTTC.

The J gene is TRBJ2-5, the V gene TRBV5-1; 7 nucleotides line up with TRBD1. CDR1 is SGHRS, CDR2 YFSETQ, per germline. The V segment lost 6 bases and the J segment 4 bases; nucleotides outside the gene matches: 12. This CDR3 is 15 amino acids long. The CDR3, as DNA: TGCGCCAGCACCTGGGGTAGGCAGGGGGTAGAGACCCAGTACTTC. Amino acids: CASTWGRQGVETQYF.

The rearrangement joins TRBV5-1 to TRBJ2-7, with 10 bases fitting TRBD2. There are 14 residues in the CDR3. Per germline, CDR1 SGHRS and CDR2 YFSETQ. Trimming removed 4 bases from V and 4 bases from J; junction bases left unmatched: 5. The CDR3 sequence is CASSPSGSRYEQYF. For the CDR3, the DNA is TGCGCCAGCAGCCCTAGCGGGAGTAGATACGAGCAGTACTTC.

A note on this clone: The sample has other DNA sequences that encode this CDR3 too. The CDR3 loop reads CASSFGLAEETQYF. The CDR3, as DNA: TGCGCCAGCAGCTTTGGGCTAGCGGAAGAGACCCAGTACTTC. The chain uses TRBV5-1 and TRBJ2-5; 7 nucleotides line up with TRBD2. Germline loops: CDR1 SGHRS, CDR2 YFSETQ. V trimming: 2 bases; J trimming: 3 bases; junction bases outside the gene matches: 4. This CDR3 spans 14 amino acids.